The 5 T cell receptor beta chains in this list originate from one sample, sequenced in a study of blood T cell repertoires in COVID-19. Produced via immunoSEQ multiplex PCR; TCRdb's table is partial and in-frame only. The sample includes under 250,000 clones, around nine tenths of them seen just once. Sequencing used PBMCs or T cells enriched from blood (not recorded which). The receptors here all came from a woman aged 25 to 45 who had been exposed to COVID-19.

The genes are TRBV10-1 and TRBJ1-2; perhaps TRBD1 as D (6 bases). Deletions cut 3 bases from V and 4 bases from J, with 18 bases between. This CDR3 is built from 16 residues. CDR1 is WNHNN and CDR2 is SYGVQD in the germline V gene (reference sequence). Here the CDR3 DNA reads TGCGCCAGCAGTGATTCTCCTGCAGGGGCCCCCTATGGCTACACCTTC. This encodes CASSDSPAGAPYGYTF.

CDR3: CASSQDSTSQETQYF. The CDR3 DNA reads as TGTGCCAGCAGCCAAGACAGTACAAGTCAAGAGACCCAGTACTTC. The chain uses TRBV3-1 (or the pseudogene TRBV3-2) and TRBJ2-5; no reliable D call. CDR3 size: 15 residues. Trimming cost V 0 bases and J 2 bases, with 10 bases left between them. The germline V gene has CDR1 LGHDT and CDR2 YNNKEL (reference sequence).

This clone was observed once. V usage is TRBV12-5 and J usage is TRBJ2-5; 8 bases map to TRBD2. Germline CDR1 is LGHNT and CDR2 is FRNRAP. Germline trimming cut 3 bases from V and 4 bases from J; bases unmatched to any gene: 7. CDR3 length equals 15 residues. This CDR3 reads CASGFGGAGGETQYF. Written as DNA, the CDR3 is TGTGCTAGTGGTTTTGGGGGGGCGGGGGGAGAGACCCAGTACTTC.

The chain recombines TRBV6-5 with TRBJ2-7, with 9 positions matching TRBD1. V lost 6 bases to trimming and J lost 6 bases; unmatched junction nucleotides: 9. The CDR3 covers 14 residues. Per the germline V gene, CDR1 is MNHEY and CDR2 is SVGAGI. Here the CDR3 reads CASRPDRGRREQYF. CDR3 DNA sequence: TGTGCCAGCAGACCGGACAGGGGAAGACGCGAGCAGTACTTC.

This chain links TRBV20-1 with TRBJ2-7, with 11 bases lining up with TRBD2. Germline assignment: CDR1 DFQATT and CDR2 SNEGSKA (reference sequence). The V gene end was trimmed by 3 bases and the J gene end by 5 bases; junction bases not matched to a gene: 15. The CDR3 contains 17 residues. CDR3 sequence: CSASLKRVAGGTHEQYF. CDR3 in DNA: TGCAGTGCTAGTTTAAAAAGGGTAGCGGGAGGGACCCACGAGCAGTACTTC.